Shown below are 28 T cell receptor beta chains from a single sample sequenced in a study of human T cells and chemical hapten exposure. TCRdb reanalysed the RACE reads using MiXCR and keeps one entry per CDR3 protein. The table has about 350,000 distinct CDR3 sequences, 5.5% seen once. As to time point: pre-sensitization, week 0. Regarding treatment: therapeutic diphenylcyclopropenone sensitization with weekly scalp DPC. This sample comprised whole blood, obtained in connection with sensitization to the hapten diphenylcyclopropenone (DPC). These receptors were obtained from a woman in her late teens or twenties with alopecia areata. Some clones in this sample may be carry-over from other donors' samples.

This clonotype appeared a few times. This sequence joins TRBV20-1 and TRBJ1-1, with 8 bases identical to TRBD1. J was trimmed by 3 bases and V by 1 base; bases with no gene match: 10. Germline V gene data show CDR1 as DFQATT and CDR2 as SNEGSKA (reference sequence). This CDR3 has 16 residues. The CDR3 nucleotides are TGCAGTGCTAGAGGGGTGAGGCCAGGGGGCTACACTGAAGCTTTCTTT. It is translated as CSARGVRPGGYTEAFF.

J is TRBJ1-5 and V is TRBV6-1; D is ambiguous. Trimming stripped 7 bases from V and 5 bases from J, with 9 bases between. CDR3 length: 12 residues. Germline CDR1 reads MNHNS; CDR2 reads SASEGT. DNA of the CDR3: TGTGCCAGCAATACAGACTATCAGCCCCAGCATTTT. Encoded protein: CASNTDYQPQHF.

This clonotype was counted only a few times. CDR3: CASSFPGGPTGELFF. DNA for the CDR3: TGTGCCAGCAGTTTTCCGGGGGGGCCTACCGGGGAGCTGTTTTTT. The chain couples TRBV28 to TRBJ2-2; 8 bases fit TRBD2. This CDR3 is 15 amino acids long. In germline, CDR1 is MDHEN, CDR2 SYDVKM. V was pared by 3 bases and J by 5 bases, with 5 bases of the junction left unmatched.

The sample holds many counts of this clonotype. The V and J genes are TRBV6-5 and TRBJ2-1; 9 bases are shared with TRBD2. Germline V gene sequence: CDR1 MNHEY, CDR2 SVGAGI. Trimming cost V 2 bases and J 7 bases; bases outside gene matches: 3. CDR3 length: 14 residues. CDR3 nucleotide sequence: TGTGCCAGCAGTTACGGTCTAGCGGGGAATGAGCAGTTCTTC. Its translation: CASSYGLAGNEQFF.

This clonotype was picked up many times. The chain is built from TRBV28 and TRBJ2-3, with a possible D match to TRBD2 (6 bases). The germline V gene has CDR1 MDHEN and CDR2 SYDVKM. Trimming removed 5 bases from V and 10 bases from J, with 19 bases in between. The CDR3 is 14 amino acids. CDR3 coding DNA: TGTGCCAGCAGTCTCTGGGACTTACAACGGTCGCAGTATTTT. Translating gives CASSLWDLQRSQYF.

This clonotype was seen only a few times. The CDR3 here is CASTGQSNTGELFF. CDR3 DNA: TGTGCCAGCACCGGACAATCTAACACCGGGGAGCTGTTTTTT. The J gene is TRBJ2-2, the V gene TRBV2; possible D gene TRBD1, 5 bases. Trimming removed 7 bases from V and 2 bases from J, with 11 bases in between. The length of the CDR3 is 14 residues. Germline CDR1 SNHLY, CDR2 FYNNEI. The whole variable domain, remainder taken from reference TRBV2 and TRBJ2-2, is EPEVTQTPSHQVTQMGQEVILRCVPISNHLYFYWYRQILGQKVEFLVSFYNNEISEKSEIFDDQFSVERPDGSNFTLKIRSTKLEDSAMYFCASTGQSNTGELFFGEGSRLTVL.

The V call is TRBV29-1, the J call TRBJ2-1, with D possibly matching TRBD2 (5 bases). Trimming pared 1 base from V and 9 bases from J, leaving 13 bases between. This CDR3 is 13 amino acids long. Germline-derived CDR1 and CDR2 are SQVTM and ANQGSEA. The CDR3 DNA sequence: TGCAGCGTTGAAGTTGAGAGGGTAGGTGAGCAGTTCTTC. This codes for CSVEVERVGEQFF.

The rearrangement joins TRBV7-2 to TRBJ2-5; 10 bases are a match to TRBD2. V lost 5 bases, J lost 5 bases, and 5 bases stayed unmatched. Germline V gives CDR1 SGHTA, CDR2 FQGNSA. The CDR3 is 14 residues long. The CDR3 DNA sequence: TGTGCCAGCAGCCGCGGGACTAGCGCGGAGACCCAGTACTTC. Protein sequence: CASSRGTSAETQYF.

The chain is built from TRBV20-1 and TRBJ2-7; TRBD2 aligns across 7 bases. Trimming cost V 0 bases and J 0 bases; bases outside gene matches: 5. The length of the CDR3 is 15 residues. Germline CDR1 reads DFQATT; CDR2 reads SNEGSKA (reference sequence). CDR3 DNA: TGCAGTGCTAGAGAGGTGGGACTACCCTCCTACGAGCAGTACTTC. As protein: CSAREVGLPSYEQYF.

This clonotype was seen only a few times. This rearrangement joins TRBV4-3 to TRBJ1-1; D gene ambiguous. Trimming took off 0 bases at V and 2 bases at J, with 10 bases between the two ends. The CDR3 is 15 residues long. Germline V gene lookup returns CDR1 LGHNA and CDR2 YSLEER. Here the CDR3 DNA reads TGCGCCAGCAGCCAAGATTACAACAGAAACACTGAAGCTTTCTTT. Protein product: CASSQDYNRNTEAFF.

The rearrangement joins TRBV18 to TRBJ1-2; D is uncertain. The germline gives CDR1 KGHSH, CDR2 LQKENI. V shed 0 bases and J shed 1 base, with 12 bases lying between them. The CDR3 runs to 16 residues. The CDR3 protein is CASSPPRPGVNYGYTF. The DNA of the CDR3 is TGTGCCAGCTCACCACCTCGGCCAGGAGTTAACTATGGCTACACCTTC.

The chain links TRBV28 to TRBJ1-5, with 10 bases matching TRBD1. V was pared by 3 bases and J by 2 bases, with 4 bases of the junction left unmatched. CDR3 size: 16 residues. CDR1 and CDR2 (germline): MDHEN, SYDVKM. CDR3 in DNA: TGTGCCAGCAGTTTTGGGACAGGGGTGGGCAATCAGCCCCAGCATTTT. Its protein product is CASSFGTGVGNQPQHF.

This clonotype was picked up a small number of times. The chain is built from TRBV28 and TRBJ1-6; D call uncertain. The CDR3 covers 15 residues. V was pared by 7 bases and J by 12 bases, with 22 bases between. Germline values: CDR1 MDHEN, CDR2 SYDVKM. The CDR3 sequence: CASTLADLDFRPLHF. CDR3 DNA: TGTGCCAGCACTCTCGCTGATCTTGACTTTCGACCCCTCCACTTT.

V and J are TRBV6-5 and TRBJ1-1, with 8 bases lining up with TRBD1. From germline, CDR1 is MNHEY and CDR2 SVGAGI. This CDR3 is built from 14 residues. Trimming took 2 bases from V and 9 from J; bases not matched to a gene: 8. The CDR3, as DNA: TGTGCCAGCAGTTACACTCCAACAGGGGGGAAAGCTTTCTTT. Amino acid sequence: CASSYTPTGGKAFF.

There are many counts of this clonotype. This chain joins TRBV5-1 and TRBJ1-1; D unresolved. Germline lookup yields CDR1 SGHRS and CDR2 YFSETQ. The CDR3 runs to 15 residues. V lost 0 bases to trimming and J lost 3 bases, with 12 bases between them. In nucleotides, the CDR3 is TGCGCCAGCAGCTTGGGGAGAGCGGTGTACACTGAAGCTTTCTTT. This codes for CASSLGRAVYTEAFF. Together with reference TRBV5-1 and TRBJ1-1, the CDR3 gives the full variable domain: KAGVTQTPRYLIKTRGQQVTLSCSPISGHRSVSWYQQTPGQGLQFLFEYFSETQRNKGNFPGRFSGRQFSNSRSEMNVSTLELGDSALYLCASSLGRAVYTEAFFGQGTRLTVV.

The J gene is TRBJ1-2, the V gene TRBV6-5; D remains ambiguous. CDR1 is MNHEY, CDR2 SVGAGI, per germline. V was clipped by 0 bases and J by 4 bases, with 6 bases between them. The CDR3 runs to 13 residues. As DNA, the CDR3 is TGTGCCAGCAGTTACTCGACGGTCTATGGCTACACCTTC. The encoded protein is CASSYSTVYGYTF.

This clonotype was detected a few times. The chain carries TRBV6-5 and TRBJ1-4; 8 bases map to TRBD1. V was pared by 6 bases and J by 7 bases, with 7 bases of the junction left unmatched. This CDR3 contains 14 residues. Germline V lookup: CDR1 MNHEY, CDR2 SVGAGI. CDR3 DNA sequence: TGTGCCAGCAGCCGCGGGACAGGAGGTGAAAAACTGTTTTTT. It specifies CASSRGTGGEKLFF.

The J gene is TRBJ2-7, the V gene TRBV20-1; 12 nucleotides match TRBD2. Germline loops: CDR1 DFQATT, CDR2 SNEGSKA (reference sequence). The ends lost 5 bases at V and 2 bases at J; junction bases unmatched: 1. The CDR3 runs 13 residues. The CDR3 DNA follows: TGCAGTGCTCTAGCGGGGGGGACCTACGAGCAGTACTTC. Its protein is CSALAGGTYEQYF.

In its sample, this clonotype was seen a few times. The chain couples TRBV6-1 to TRBJ2-7; D may be TRBD1 or TRBD2 (6 bases each). This CDR3 region has 16 residues. Germline values: CDR1 MNHNS, CDR2 SASEGT. V lost 7 bases to trimming and J lost 1 base, with 20 bases between them. CDR3 loop: CASIPDGGRWSYEQYF. CDR3 DNA: TGTGCCAGCATCCCCGATGGGGGGCGTTGGTCCTACGAGCAGTACTTC.

V gene TRBV6-6 combines with J gene TRBJ1-2; a weak D match, TRBD1 (6 bases). Germline V gene data show CDR1 as MNHNY and CDR2 as SVGAGI (reference sequence). V shed 0 bases and J shed 8 bases, with 22 bases lying between them. CDR3 length equals 17 residues. Here the CDR3 DNA reads TGTGCCAGCAGTTACTCGATGGCCACAGGGAGAGGAGGCGGCTACACCTTC. It codes for CASSYSMATGRGGGYTF.

The sample holds many counts of this clonotype. The chain recombines TRBV12-3 or TRBV12-4 with TRBJ1-2; 7 nucleotides agree with TRBD1. The CDR3 spans 15 residues. J gave up 4 bases and V 6 bases, and 11 bases lay outside the gene matches. Here the CDR3 DNA reads TGTGCCAGCAGAGTCTCCTGGGGACAGATCTATGGCTACACCTTC. It yields the protein CASRVSWGQIYGYTF.

The chain carries TRBV2 and TRBJ2-3; 9 bases align to TRBD2. The germline V gene has CDR1 SNHLY and CDR2 FYNNEI. The CDR3 has 15 residues. Trimming removed 5 bases from V and 2 bases from J; junction bases left unmatched: 5. The CDR3 bases are TGTGCCAGCAGTTCCGGGACTAGCTCCACAGATACGCAGTATTTT. Its protein is CASSSGTSSTDTQYF.

This clonotype has ten or more counts. The chain combines TRBV20-1 with TRBJ2-3; D is unclear. V was pared by 6 bases and J by 0 bases, with 19 bases between. Per germline, CDR1 DFQATT and CDR2 SNEGSKA (reference sequence). This CDR3 has 16 amino acids. The CDR3 reads CSAGKRSEASTDTQYF. The CDR3 DNA reads as TGCAGTGCGGGGAAACGGTCAGAGGCTAGCACAGATACGCAGTATTTT.

This clonotype came up a few times. V usage is TRBV4-3 and J usage is TRBJ1-4; D not resolved. V was clipped by 3 bases and J by 8 bases, with 7 bases between them. CDR1 is LGHNA and CDR2 is YSLEER in the germline V gene. The CDR3 has 12 amino acids. The CDR3 spells CASSQGSEKLFF. The CDR3 coding sequence is TGCGCCAGCAGCCAGGGCAGCGAAAAACTGTTTTTT.

This clonotype occurred many times. The rearrangement links TRBV18 to TRBJ1-4, with a weak D call TRBD1 (6 bases). Deletions cut 6 bases from V and 3 bases from J, with 14 bases between. Germline values: CDR1 KGHSH, CDR2 LQKENI. This CDR3 has 15 residues. The CDR3 nucleotides are TGTGCCAGCTCGCCGGGGGGCGCCTCTAATGAAAAACTGTTTTTT. Protein product: CASSPGGASNEKLFF.

In its sample, this clonotype was seen many times. The germline gene is not matched at one end of the junction; a read error may be the cause. The chain carries TRBV7-7 and TRBJ1-1, with D perhaps TRBD1 (6 bases). Germline CDR1 is SSHAT and CDR2 is FNYEAQ (reference sequence). CDR3 length: 13 residues. The DNA of the CDR3 is TGTGCTAGCAGCTTACACTCAGGGGCGGAAGCTTTCTTT. It specifies CASSLHSGAEAFF.

A remark on this clonotype: A much larger clone lies a single base off, so this may be a read error. This chain joins TRBV5-6 and TRBJ2-5; unclear D gene. The CDR3 covers 11 residues. The germline V gene encodes CDR1 SGHDT and CDR2 YYEEEE. V lost 4 bases and J 3 bases, leaving 4 bases between the germline ends. The CDR3 DNA follows: TGTGCCAGCAGCCGTAAAGAGACCCAGTACTTC. Residues: CASSRKETQYF.

This clonotype was recorded at least ten times. This chain joins TRBV12-3 or TRBV12-4 and TRBJ1-1; D perhaps matches TRBD1 (6 bases). The V end was cut by 7 bases, the J end by 7 bases, with 19 bases between. The CDR3 loop spans 14 amino acids. The CDR3 loop is CASTLDRREGEAFF. The DNA for the CDR3 is TGTGCCAGCACCCTAGACAGGAGGGAAGGTGAAGCTTTCTTT.